The sequence of this T cell receptor beta chain was determined in a study of cytomegalovirus exposure and HLA in healthy donors. Overall study results and limits: Reports credit the classifier with highly specific, highly sensitive diagnosis of cytomegalovirus status.

PCR was performed using 60 Vbeta and 13 Jbeta primers. Measured with immunoSEQ multiplex PCR; TCRdb has only the in-frame clones, and not every one. The sample yields roughly 120,000 clones, around 84% seen once. Among the donors, all were healthy bone marrow donors. The donors, nominally healthy at sampling, likely had unrecorded immune exposures. V shed 5 bases and J 8 bases; nucleotides not matched to a gene: 2. Germline CDR1 and CDR2: MNHEY and SMNVEV (reference sequence). CDR3 length: 13 amino acids. Remarks on this clone: The antigen is unknown.

Sequencing input: PBMCs. The TCR comes from a woman aged 18 to 35 in good health and CMV-seropositive. The chain is built from TRBV27 and TRBJ1-6; 8 bases fit TRBD1. CDR3 residues: CASSTGGHSPLHF. The CDR3 DNA follows: TGTGCCAGCAGTACAGGGGGTCATTCACCCCTCCACTTT.